This paragraph covers one TCR beta chain sequence. Its antigen is unidentified. Primers included in the PCR were 60 Vbeta and 13 Jbeta primers. Per the original methods: Approximately 12 million of the roughly 80 million unique TCR beta chains counted in a later analysis were shared. Measured with immunoSEQ multiplex PCR; TCRdb has only the in-frame clones, and not every one. V and J calls and clone size are copied from that table; D and trimming were computed from the DNA. The sample shows approximately 110,000 clones, roughly 81% of them seen only once. The source of the sample is a study of cytomegalovirus exposure and HLA in healthy donors. The V end was cut by 10 bases, the J end by 3 bases, with 7 bases between. CDR1 is MNHEY and CDR2 is SMNVEV in the germline V gene (reference sequence). This CDR3 has 11 amino acids. This cohort consisted of healthy bone marrow donors. Study-wide results and limits: According to a later analysis, most TCR beta chains associated with CMV appeared HLA-restricted. Per published accounts, TCR beta sequences correctly predicted the HLA-A and HLA-B alleles of most subjects.

The gene calls are TRBV27 and TRBJ1-3, with D hard to call. This TCR was recovered from a woman younger than 45 in good health and CMV-seronegative. Sequenced material: PBMCs. DNA for the CDR3: TGTGCCACCGTCCTTGGAAACACCATATATTTT. Translated: CATVLGNTIYF.